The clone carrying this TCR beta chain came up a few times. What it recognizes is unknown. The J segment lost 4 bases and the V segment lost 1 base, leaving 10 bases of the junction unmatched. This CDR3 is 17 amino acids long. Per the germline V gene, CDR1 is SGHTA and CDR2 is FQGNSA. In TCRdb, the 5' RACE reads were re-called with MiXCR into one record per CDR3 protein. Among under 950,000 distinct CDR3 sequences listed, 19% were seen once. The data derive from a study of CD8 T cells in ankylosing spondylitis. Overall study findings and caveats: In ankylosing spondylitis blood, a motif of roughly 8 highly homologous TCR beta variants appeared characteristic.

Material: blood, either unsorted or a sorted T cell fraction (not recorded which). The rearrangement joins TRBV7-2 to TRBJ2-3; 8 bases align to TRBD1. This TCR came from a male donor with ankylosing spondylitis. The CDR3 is CASSLVIRGRFSDTQYF. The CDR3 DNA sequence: TGTGCCAGCAGCTTAGTGATCAGGGGGCGCTTTTCAGATACGCAGTATTTT. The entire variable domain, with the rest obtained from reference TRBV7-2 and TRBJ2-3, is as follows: GAGVSQSPSNKVTEKGKDVELRCDPISGHTALYWYRQSLGQGLEFLIYFQGNSAPDKSGLPSDRFSAERTGGSVSTLTIQRTQQEDSAVYLCASSLVIRGRFSDTQYFGPGTRLTVL.